Listed here is a single T cell receptor beta chain. The antigen remains undetermined. Possible read error: a much larger clone is one base away. The CDR3 does not end in the conserved phenylalanine or tryptophan, so this is likely a read error. The data derive from a study of T-cell reconstitution after alpha-beta-depleted transplantation in children. The study, taken as a whole, reports: Newly produced T cells mostly provided counts and TCRbeta diversity after one year, as hyperexpanded clones declined. The origin of alpha-beta T cells about two months after transplant was reportedly several hundred expanded graft clones.

This CDR3 contains 15 residues. Trimming took 3 bases from V and 2 from J; bases not matched to a gene: 5. The germline CDR1 and CDR2 sequences are SGHRS and YFSETQ. This sample's TCRbeta library carried unique molecular identifier barcodes. Via MiXCR, TCRdb re-called the PCR reads, giving one row per CDR3 protein. Among about 200,000 distinct CDR3 sequences listed, 6.6% were seen once. Sequencing used PBMCs, obtained before TCRalphabeta/CD19-depleted stem cell transplant. The chain recombines TRBV5-1 with TRBJ1-2; 9 bases match TRBD1. The clonotype comes from a boy aged 2 to 10 with acute lymphoblastic leukemia, due to receive a stem cell transplant. Here the CDR3 reads CASSSRQGGNYGYTC. Here the CDR3 DNA reads TGCGCCAGCAGCTCGAGACAGGGGGGAAACTATGGCTACACCTGC.